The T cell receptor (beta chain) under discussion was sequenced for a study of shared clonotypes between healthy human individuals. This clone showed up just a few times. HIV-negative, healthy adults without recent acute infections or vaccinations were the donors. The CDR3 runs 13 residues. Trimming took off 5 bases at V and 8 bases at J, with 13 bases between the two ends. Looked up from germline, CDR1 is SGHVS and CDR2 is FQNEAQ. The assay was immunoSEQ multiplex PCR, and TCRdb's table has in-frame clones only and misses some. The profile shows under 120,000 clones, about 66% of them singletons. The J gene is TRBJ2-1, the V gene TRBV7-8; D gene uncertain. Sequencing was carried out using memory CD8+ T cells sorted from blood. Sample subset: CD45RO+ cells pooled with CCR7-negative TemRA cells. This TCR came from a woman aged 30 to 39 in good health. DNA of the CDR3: TGTGCCAGCAGCGTAGTATCAATGGATGAGCAGTTCTTC. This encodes CASSVVSMDEQFF.